The clone carrying this TCR beta chain appeared a single time. The entry originates in a study of T cell changes during pregnancy in multiple sclerosis. Libraries were prepared by immunoSEQ multiplex PCR; TCRdb keeps only in-frame clonotypes and omits some of them. The sample has more than 40,000 clones, approximately 92% seen once; the top ten hold approximately 0.68%. This CDR3 contains 20 residues. V lost 0 bases, J lost 0 bases, and 10 bases stayed unmatched. Germline lookup yields CDR1 MRHNA and CDR2 SNTAGT. This material consisted of CD4+ T cells from peripheral blood mononuclear cells, taken in the third trimester of pregnancy. This TCR was sampled from a female donor with multiple sclerosis, enrolled in a pregnancy study. The rearrangement links TRBV6-4 to TRBJ2-6; the match to TRBD1 covers 8 bases. Here the CDR3 reads CASSDSIGTGGGSGANVLTF. The CDR3 DNA sequence: TGTGCCAGCAGTGACTCAATAGGAACAGGGGGTGGCTCTGGGGCCAACGTCCTGACTTTC.